These T cell receptor beta chains were read from a single sample in a study of T cell responses to AZD1222 COVID-19 vaccine. Assay: immunoSEQ multiplex PCR; the TCRdb copy retains only in-frame clones and omits some. This sample has 94,000 or so clones, with roughly 90% found just once. This material consisted of peripheral blood, taken on day 0 of AZD1222 vaccination. All receptors derive from an adult in good health. The CDR3 runs from the conserved cysteine through the conserved F or W. A D gene is named only where the DNA matches it firmly. Size is omitted from some rows. Given values are once, few, many or a class for expanded clones.

d_call | j_call | v_call | clone_size | cdr3_nt | cdr3_aa
- | TRBJ2-7 | TRBV12-3/TRBV12-4 | - | TGTGCCAGCAGTTTCCCTCAGTCCTACGAGCAGTACTTC | CASSFPQSYEQYF
- | TRBJ2-7 | TRBV7-2 | - | TGTGCCAGCAGCTTAGGGGATTTTTCGGTGGGCTACGAGCAGTACTTC | CASSLGDFSVGYEQYF
TRBD1 | TRBJ2-1 | TRBV18 | once | TGTGCCAGCTCGCCGCGAGGGACAGATTCCAATGAGCAGTTCTTC | CASSPRGTDSNEQFF
- | TRBJ2-3 | TRBV6-5 | - | TGTGCCAGCAGCCCGACAGGTAGCACAGATACGCAGTATTTT | CASSPTGSTDTQYF
TRBD1 | TRBJ1-3 | TRBV15 | - | TGTGCCACCAGCACTGAAGACAGGGCCTCTGGAAACACCATATATTTT | CATSTEDRASGNTIYF
- | TRBJ1-1 | TRBV19 | - | TGTGCCAGTAGCCGTAACACTGAAGCTTTCTTT | CASSRNTEAFF
TRBD1 | TRBJ1-2 | TRBV25-1 | - | TGTGCCAGCAGTGAGCGACAGGGGGACTATGGCTACACCTTC | CASSERQGDYGYTF
TRBD2 | TRBJ2-5 | TRBV2 | - | TGTGCCAGCAGTGTGGCTAGCGGGAGGGAGACCCAGTACTTC | CASSVASGRETQYF
- | TRBJ1-1 | TRBV29-1 | - | TGCAGCGGCACGAACACTGAAGCTTTCTTT | CSGTNTEAFF
- | TRBJ1-2 | TRBV7-9 | - | TGTGCCAGCAGCTCCACCCAGACGTCCGAACGATCCTATGGCTACACCTTC | CASSSTQTSERSYGYTF
TRBD1 | TRBJ2-1 | TRBV19 | - | TGTGCCAGTGGGACAGGACCCTACAATGAGCAGTTCTTC | CASGTGPYNEQFF
TRBD2 | TRBJ2-7 | TRBV2 | few | TGTGCCAGCAGTTCCGGGAGGGGGTCTTACGAGCAGTACTTC | CASSSGRGSYEQYF
- | TRBJ2-1 | TRBV2 | - | TGTGCCAGCAGTGAAAGGGGAAATGAGCAGTTCTTC | CASSERGNEQFF
TRBD1 | TRBJ1-5 | TRBV30 | - | TGTGCCTGGAGTCGTAAACAGGGGGATCAGCCCCAGCATTTT | CAWSRKQGDQPQHF
TRBD2 | TRBJ2-5 | TRBV7-2 | - | TGTGCCAGCAGACAGGGACTAGCGGGGGAGACCCAGTACTTC | CASRQGLAGETQYF
- | TRBJ2-7 | TRBV6-6 | - | TGTGCCAGCAGTCCGGAACACAGCCTGGGAGAGCAGTACTTC | CASSPEHSLGEQYF